The clone carrying this T cell receptor beta chain has more than one count but fewer than ten. Its specificity is unknown. V was clipped by 6 bases and J by 3 bases, with 19 bases between them. The V gene's germline CDR1 is SQVTM and CDR2 ANQGSEA. This CDR3 is 15 amino acids long. This record comes from a study of human T cells and chemical hapten exposure. Study results and limitations: Among expanded TCRs, significantly more large CDR3 similarity clusters formed than among controls. Expanded TCR counts at PT1 went up together with patch test score, a positive correlation.

As to time point: patch test 1, 2 weeks after DPC sensitization. The treatment denotes: therapeutic diphenylcyclopropenone sensitization with weekly scalp DPC. Blood draws came first, before each patch test. Total RNA was isolated from whole blood that had not been fractionated. From the RACE reads, TCRdb called clonotypes with MiXCR, one entry per CDR3 protein. This table holds 75,000 to 100,000 distinct CDR3 sequences, 12% found once. The sequence was collected from a woman aged 60-70 years with alopecia areata. Some clones in this sample may be carry-over from other donors' samples. This specimen consisted of whole blood, obtained in connection with sensitization to the hapten diphenylcyclopropenone (DPC). The J gene is TRBJ2-3, the V gene TRBV29-1; possibly TRBD2 for D (6 bases). CDR3 region: CSVDKTSLRTDTQYF. CDR3 nucleotides: TGCAGCGTGGATAAGACTAGTCTGAGGACAGATACGCAGTATTTT.